The 10 T cell receptor beta chains in this list originate from one sample, sequenced in a study of naive and memory T cell subsets. Four PCR rounds used nested alpha and beta constant region primers plus the SP2 primer. MiXCR, run by TCRdb on the 5' RACE reads, gives a single entry per CDR3 protein. The table lists 55,000 to 70,000 distinct CDR3 sequences, 6% to 8.5% of them singletons. The library had UMIs added by 3' ligation of an oligonucleotide to TCR cDNA. The source of these receptors is a female donor in good health.

This clonotype was counted at least ten times. J is TRBJ1-2 and V is TRBV11-2; no reliable D call. V was cut by 6 bases and J by 6 bases, with 17 bases left in between. Per the germline V gene, CDR1 is SGHAT and CDR2 is FQNNGV. The CDR3 is 14 amino acids. The CDR3 loop is CASSATGLYDGYTF. CDR3 coding DNA: TGTGCCAGCAGTGCGACTGGACTTTACGATGGCTACACCTTC. Drawing the rest from reference TRBV11-2 and TRBJ1-2, the complete variable domain is EAGVAQSPRYKIIEKRQSVAFWCNPISGHATLYWYQQILGQGPKLLIQFQNNGVVDDSQLPKDRFSAERLKGVDSTLKIQPAKLEDSAVYLCASSATGLYDGYTFGSGTRLTVV.

This clonotype was found a few times. The chain links TRBV5-1 to TRBJ2-1; 8 bases map to TRBD2. From germline, CDR1 is SGHRS and CDR2 YFSETQ. The CDR3 is 15 residues long. V was clipped by 0 bases and J by 8 bases; unmatched bases: 7. The CDR3 is CASSLAVAGTDEQFF. The CDR3 DNA sequence: TGCGCCAGCAGCTTGGCGGTAGCGGGGACGGATGAGCAGTTCTTC.

This clonotype was seen ten or more times. This chain connects TRBV29-1 to TRBJ1-2; D unresolved. This CDR3 spans 12 amino acids. The germline V gene has CDR1 SQVTM and CDR2 ANQGSEA. Trimming took off 6 bases at V and 1 base at J, with 9 bases between the two ends. In nucleotides, the CDR3 is TGCAGCGTAGGCGGGCTTAACTATGGCTACACCTTC. Translated, it gives CSVGGLNYGYTF.

This clonotype was detected ten times or more. The CDR3 loop is CASSTRDRGLGELFF. DNA for the CDR3: TGTGCCAGCAGTACCCGGGACAGGGGGCTGGGGGAGCTGTTTTTT. The V gene is TRBV28, the J gene TRBJ2-2, with 12 bases matching TRBD1. This CDR3 has 15 residues. V shed 5 bases and J 8 bases; nucleotides not matched to a gene: 6. The germline V gene has CDR1 MDHEN and CDR2 SYDVKM.

The table lists this clonotype with many counts. The V call is TRBV3-1, the J call TRBJ1-1, with a possible D match to TRBD1 (6 bases). Germline lookup yields CDR1 LGHDT and CDR2 YNNKEL (reference sequence). This CDR3 is built from 14 residues. V was shortened by 2 bases and J by 4 bases, with 11 bases between the two germline ends. CDR3 nucleotide sequence: TGTGCCAGCAGCCAACCCGGGGGCGTCACTGAAGCTTTCTTT. The encoded protein is CASSQPGGVTEAFF.

Only a few counts were recorded for this clonotype. J is TRBJ2-3 and V is TRBV19; D ambiguous. V lost 6 bases to trimming and J lost 6 bases, with 13 bases between them. This CDR3 region has 13 residues. CDR1 LNHDA and CDR2 SQIVND come from the germline V gene (reference sequence). This CDR3 reads CASSHTPADTQYF. DNA of the CDR3: TGTGCCAGTAGCCACACCCCTGCCGATACGCAGTATTTT.

The chain employs TRBV7-9 and TRBJ1-1; TRBD1 might be the D (5 bases). CDR3 length: 14 amino acids. The V and J ends lost 5 bases and 1 base respectively, with 11 bases between them. Germline V gives CDR1 SEHNR, CDR2 FQNEAQ (reference sequence). The CDR3 is CASSTPQGNTEAFF. The CDR3 region has the DNA TGTGCCAGCAGCACACCGCAGGGGAACACTGAAGCTTTCTTT. The entire variable domain, with the rest obtained from reference TRBV7-9 and TRBJ1-1, is as follows: DTGVSQNPRHKITKRGQNVTFRCDPISEHNRLYWYRQTLGQGPEFLTYFQNEAQLEKSRLLSDRFSAERPKGSFSTLEIQRTEQGDSAMYLCASSTPQGNTEAFFGQGTRLTVV.

CDR3 amino acids: CASSPLGGGNEQFF. The CDR3 DNA reads TGTGCCAGCTCACCACTCGGAGGGGGCAATGAGCAGTTCTTC. The chain carries TRBV18 and TRBJ2-1; D may match TRBD1 or TRBD2 (6 bases each). V lost 1 base and J lost 6, with 10 bases in between. The CDR3 length is 14 residues. Per germline, CDR1 KGHSH and CDR2 LQKENI.

This chain links TRBV18 with TRBJ1-5; 9 bases are a match to TRBD1. Germline V CDR1 and CDR2: KGHSH, LQKENI. The CDR3 is made up of 14 amino acids. V lost 8 bases, J lost 4 bases, and 6 bases stayed unmatched. The CDR3 protein is CASPGDRANQPQHF. As DNA, the CDR3 is TGTGCCAGCCCTGGGGACAGGGCGAATCAGCCCCAGCATTTT. The variable domain in full, completed from reference TRBV18 and TRBJ1-5, reads NAGVMQNPRHLVRRRGQEARLRCSPMKGHSHVYWYRQLPEEGLKFMVYLQKENIIDESGMPKERFSAEFPKEGPSILRIQQVVRGDSAAYFCASPGDRANQPQHFGDGTRLSIL.

The V call is TRBV12-3 or TRBV12-4, the J call TRBJ1-5; D perhaps matches TRBD1 (5 bases). The CDR3 consists of 17 residues. V gave up 6 bases and J gave up 5 bases, with 23 bases separating them. CDR3 DNA: TGTGCCAGCAGACCTCCCGGGGACGGCATTACGCATCAGCCCCAGCATTTT. Its translation is CASRPPGDGITHQPQHF.